These T cell receptor beta chains were read from a single sample in a study of cytomegalovirus exposure and HLA in healthy donors. Sequencing was performed with immunoSEQ multiplex PCR; in TCRdb, only in-frame clones are kept and a portion is missing. The table records some 90,000 clones, about 80% of them present only once. Sequences were obtained from PBMCs. The receptors here all came from a female donor in good health and CMV-seronegative. Both conserved end residues are part of each CDR3. The D gene is left open where the match is weak. Clone size appears in some rows only: once, few, many, or a class for an expanded clone.

J gene,V gene,D gene,clone size,CDR3 protein,CDR3 DNA
TRBJ1-5,TRBV19,.,.,CASSIGKAGQQPQHF,TGTGCCAGTAGTATAGGAAAGGCAGGTCAACAGCCCCAGCATTTT
TRBJ2-7,TRBV6-5,TRBD1,few,CASSSGTGFSEQYF,TGTGCCAGCAGTTCCGGGACAGGGTTTTCTGAGCAGTACTTC
TRBJ2-5,TRBV10-3,TRBD1,.,CAISLGGTGGSQETQYF,TGTGCCATCAGTTTAGGAGGAACAGGGGGATCCCAAGAGACCCAGTACTTC
TRBJ1-6,TRBV4-3,.,.,CASSQEGASLHF,TGCGCCAGCAGCCAAGAAGGGGCCTCCCTCCACTTT
TRBJ1-6,TRBV4-3,TRBD1,.,CASSQDRQGVGPLHF,TGCGCCAGCAGCCAAGACAGACAGGGAGTCGGACCCCTCCACTTT
TRBJ2-2,TRBV18,TRBD1,.,CASSPRQGVTGELFF,TGTGCCAGCTCACCCAGACAGGGGGTCACCGGGGAGCTGTTTTTT
TRBJ1-1,TRBV19,.,.,CASTTSGNTEAFF,TGTGCCAGTACTACATCGGGGAACACTGAAGCTTTCTTT
TRBJ1-1,TRBV6-5,.,.,CASSLGHLNTEAFF,TGTGCCAGCAGCCTAGGACACCTGAACACTGAAGCTTTCTTT
TRBJ1-6,TRBV14,.,.,CASSQDHMFSPLHF,TGTGCCAGCAGCCAAGATCACATGTTTTCACCCCTCCACTTT
TRBJ1-4,TRBV28,TRBD1,.,CASSEVGTGGEKLFF,TGTGCCAGCAGTGAAGTTGGGACAGGGGGTGAAAAACTGTTTTTT
TRBJ2-3,TRBV6-5,.,.,CASRVGGSEDTQYF,TGTGCCAGCCGGGTAGGGGGAAGTGAAGATACGCAGTATTTT
TRBJ1-2,TRBV5-1,.,.,CASSLAGQEGGYTF,TGCGCCAGCAGCTTGGCGGGACAAGAGGGTGGCTACACCTTC
TRBJ2-5,TRBV5-6,TRBD2,.,CASSLDSSGGQETQYF,TGTGCCAGCAGCTTGGATTCTAGCGGGGGCCAAGAGACCCAGTACTTC
TRBJ2-2,TRBV4-1,TRBD2,.,CASSQASGTVGELFF,TGCGCCAGCAGCCAAGCTAGCGGGACGGTCGGGGAGCTGTTTTTT
TRBJ2-1,TRBV5-1,TRBD1,.,CASSLTGTGGLNEQFF,TGCGCCAGCAGCTTGACCGGGACAGGGGGTCTCAATGAGCAGTTCTTC
TRBJ1-5,TRBV2,TRBD1,.,CASSLRDSDNQPQHF,TGTGCCAGCAGTCTCCGGGACAGCGACAATCAGCCCCAGCATTTT
TRBJ2-7,TRBV9,.,.,CASSARSLWRAHEQYF,TGTGCCAGCAGCGCAAGGTCCCTTTGGAGGGCCCACGAGCAGTACTTC
TRBJ1-3,TRBV30,.,.,CAWSADRIPGNTIYF,TGTGCCTGGAGTGCCGACAGGATACCTGGAAACACCATATATTTT
TRBJ1-5,TRBV6-5,TRBD1,.,CASSKIGGNNQPQHF,TGTGCCAGCAGCAAAATAGGGGGCAACAATCAGCCCCAGCATTTT
TRBJ1-2,TRBV2,TRBD1,.,CASSRDSQNYGYTF,TGTGCCAGCAGTCGGGACAGCCAAAACTATGGCTACACCTTC
TRBJ1-4,TRBV7-8,.,.,CASSLGGSNEKLFF,TGTGCCAGCAGCTTAGGGGGCAGTAATGAAAAACTGTTTTTT
TRBJ2-7,TRBV19,.,.,CASSPTVDYSYEQYF,TGTGCCAGTAGTCCCACAGTGGATTATTCCTACGAGCAGTACTTC
TRBJ2-3,TRBV6-5,.,.,CASRPAAARTDTQYF,TGTGCCAGCAGGCCCGCGGCGGCCCGCACAGATACGCAGTATTTT
TRBJ2-7,TRBV10-3,TRBD2,.,CAISSSGRSYEQYF,TGTGCCATCAGTTCTAGCGGGAGGTCCTACGAGCAGTACTTC
TRBJ1-5,TRBV30,TRBD1,.,CAWSVSSRQGGPQHF,TGTGCCTGGAGTGTGTCAAGCCGACAGGGGGGACCCCAGCATTTT
TRBJ1-2,TRBV7-9,TRBD1,medium-sized,CASSFPGQENYGYTF,TGTGCCAGCAGCTTTCCGGGACAGGAGAACTATGGCTACACCTTC
TRBJ1-2,TRBV2,.,.,CASSVERDRGFNRYGYTF,TGTGCCAGCTCGGTGGAGCGGGACCGAGGCTTTAACCGCTATGGCTACACCTTC
TRBJ1-1,TRBV7-2,.,once,CASSLPPTAEAFF,TGTGCCAGCAGCTTACCTCCGACAGCTGAAGCTTTCTTT
TRBJ1-5,TRBV18,.,once,CASSGGGSGQPQHF,TGTGCCAGCTCCGGTGGAGGGTCTGGACAGCCCCAGCATTTT
TRBJ2-3,TRBV7-6,.,.,CASSPITDTQYF,TGTGCCAGCAGCCCCATCACAGATACGCAGTATTTT
TRBJ2-5,TRBV7-9,.,.,CASSLVGGEETQYF,TGTGCCAGCAGCTTAGTAGGGGGAGAAGAGACCCAGTACTTC
TRBJ1-5,TRBV21-1,.,.,CASSKDGGGNQPQHF,TGTGCCAGCAGCAAAGATGGGGGGGGGAACCAGCCCCAGCATTTT
TRBJ2-1,TRBV6-4,.,.,CASSDYGGLYNEQFF,TGTGCCAGCAGTGACTATGGGGGACTCTACAATGAGCAGTTCTTC
TRBJ1-6,TRBV25-1,TRBD1,.,CASSDRTGGEMASPLHF,TGTGCCAGCAGTGACCGGACAGGGGGCGAAATGGCCTCACCCCTCCACTTT
TRBJ2-1,TRBV5-8,TRBD1,.,CASSLYRGSYNEQFF,TGTGCCAGCAGCTTGTACAGGGGGTCTTACAATGAGCAGTTCTTC
TRBJ1-2,TRBV7-8,.,.,CASSPEGTPLRYGYTF,TGTGCCAGCAGCCCTGAGGGCACCCCGCTTCGCTATGGCTACACCTTC
TRBJ2-1,TRBV6-6,TRBD2,.,CAGRTSPNEQFF,TGTGCCGGCAGGACTAGCCCAAACGAGCAGTTCTTC
TRBJ2-5,TRBV29-1,TRBD1,.,CSGNRGLGETQYF,TGCAGCGGGAACAGGGGCCTGGGAGAGACCCAGTACTTC
TRBJ1-1,TRBV7-8,TRBD1,.,CASSVGQGNTEAFF,TGTGCCAGCAGCGTAGGACAGGGTAACACTGAAGCTTTCTTT
TRBJ2-1,TRBV7-2,TRBD2,.,CASTKRGNYNEQFF,TGTGCCTCCACCAAGCGGGGGAACTACAATGAGCAGTTCTTC
TRBJ1-5,TRBV16,TRBD1,few,CASSQWDRGSNQPQHF,TGTGCCAGCAGCCAATGGGACAGGGGGAGCAATCAGCCCCAGCATTTT
TRBJ2-3,TRBV7-2,.,.,CASSLARSTDTQYF,TGTGCCAGCAGCTTAGCTCGGAGCACAGATACGCAGTATTTT